Listed here are 20 T cell receptor beta chains from one sample, sequenced in a study of shared T cell receptors in the human thymus. Some clones are missing from TCRdb's copy, which holds only in-frame ones; the method was immunoSEQ multiplex PCR. The sample contains 630,000 or so clones, around 87% of which appear only once. This sample was also put to use in a study of human thymus T cells.

Sequenced sample: thymocytes. All receptors derive from a boy younger than two with a congenital heart defect.

The table lists this clone with a count of one. The genes are TRBV15 and TRBJ2-7, with D perhaps TRBD2 (5 bases). The ends were cut back, 2 bases at V and 2 bases at J, with 25 bases in the middle. The CDR3 has 19 residues. Germline-derived CDR1 and CDR2 are LNHNV and YYDKDF (reference sequence). The CDR3 region has the DNA TGTGCCACCAGCAGACACACTGCGCGGGTTGGACCGAACCCCTACGAGCAGTACTTC. Amino acid sequence: CATSRHTARVGPNPYEQYF.

This clone was seen more than once but under ten times. V usage is TRBV5-6 and J usage is TRBJ2-1; 9 bases agree with TRBD2. V shed 0 bases and J 10 bases; nucleotides not matched to a gene: 5. The CDR3 runs 14 residues. The germline V gene encodes CDR1 SGHDT and CDR2 YYEEEE. CDR3 sequence reads: CASSLVAGEPEQFF. CDR3 nucleotide sequence: TGTGCCAGCAGCTTGGTAGCGGGAGAGCCCGAGCAGTTCTTC.

The J gene is TRBJ1-3, the V gene TRBV10-3; 10 nucleotides agree with TRBD1. Germline CDR1 reads ENHRY; CDR2 reads SYGVKD. There are 16 residues in the CDR3. V shed 0 bases, J shed 3 bases, and the junction held 2 bases outside the gene matches. The CDR3 region is CAISESGQGNGNTIYF. In DNA, the CDR3 is TGTGCCATCAGTGAGTCGGGACAGGGGAATGGAAACACCATATATTTT.

Written as DNA, the CDR3 is TGTGCCAGCAGTTCCCTCGGGGGTGAAGCTTTCTTT. Translating it yields CASSSLGGEAFF. The chain carries TRBV27 and TRBJ1-1; maybe TRBD1 (5 bases). V lost 4 bases, J lost 7 bases, and 10 bases lay in between. The germline gives CDR1 MNHEY, CDR2 SMNVEV (reference sequence). This CDR3 spans 12 amino acids.

The chain recombines TRBV19 with TRBJ1-1; D remains unclear. The CDR3 loop spans 13 amino acids. The V gene's germline CDR1 is LNHDA and CDR2 SQIVND (reference sequence). V was pared by 9 bases and J by 1 base, with 12 bases between. CDR3 nucleotides: TGTGCCAGCCACATCGGGAGGAACACTGAAGCTTTCTTT. Its protein product is CASHIGRNTEAFF.

The J gene is TRBJ1-1, the V gene TRBV19; perhaps TRBD1 as D (5 bases). The germline gives CDR1 LNHDA, CDR2 SQIVND (reference sequence). V was trimmed by 3 bases and J by 3 bases, leaving 14 bases between them. There are 15 residues in the CDR3. CDR3 in amino acids: CASSIIVQGHTEAFF. In nucleotides, the CDR3 is TGTGCCAGTAGTATTATTGTGCAGGGCCACACTGAAGCTTTCTTT.

This chain links TRBV15 with TRBJ1-5, with D maybe TRBD1 (6 bases). CDR1 and CDR2 (germline): LNHNV, YYDKDF (reference sequence). Trimming pared 5 bases from V and 3 bases from J, leaving 8 bases between. There are 13 residues in the CDR3. CDR3 residues: CATSEGVNQPQHF. The CDR3 DNA sequence: TGTGCCACCAGCGAGGGGGTCAATCAGCCCCAGCATTTT.

The chain uses TRBV9 and TRBJ1-1, with TRBD1 matching 8 bases. The CDR3 runs 17 residues. Trimming at V came to 0 bases and at J to 1 base, leaving 8 bases not matched to a gene. Germline-derived CDR1 and CDR2 are SGDLS and YYNGEE. The CDR3 protein is CASSVEGGTGENTEAFF. The CDR3 DNA reads as TGTGCCAGCAGCGTAGAGGGAGGGACAGGAGAGAACACTGAAGCTTTCTTT.

The chain combines TRBV5-8 with TRBJ2-1, with D possibly matching TRBD2 (7 bases). The CDR3 has 15 amino acids. V lost 4 bases to trimming and J lost 6 bases, with 17 bases between them. Germline V gene lookup returns CDR1 SGHTS and CDR2 YDEGEE. The CDR3 nucleotides are TGTGCCAGCAGCCCCAGGGGAGGGGACCGCAATGAGCAGTTCTTC. Translating it yields CASSPRGGDRNEQFF. Based on the CDR3 plus reference TRBV5-8 and TRBJ2-1, the full variable domain is EAGVTQSPTHLIKTRGQQATLRCSPISGHTSVYWYQQALGLGLQFLLWYDEGEERNRGNFPPRFSGRQFPNYSSELNVNALELEDSALYLCASSPRGGDRNEQFFGPGTRLTVL.

The chain carries TRBV4-1 and TRBJ2-5, with 10 nucleotides matching TRBD2. This CDR3 is 16 amino acids long. The germline CDR1 and CDR2 sequences are MGHRA and YSYEKL. The V segment lost 1 base and the J segment 2 bases; nucleotides outside the gene matches: 4. For the CDR3, the DNA is TGCGCCAGCAGCCAAGTTACTAGCGGGATACAAGAGACCCAGTACTTC. Its translation: CASSQVTSGIQETQYF.

With respect to this clone: Germline is not matched at one junction end, which may reflect a read error. V is TRBV19 and J is TRBJ1-1, with D uncertain. Germline-derived CDR1 and CDR2 are LNHDA and SQIVND (reference sequence). The CDR3 loop spans 12 amino acids. The CDR3 is CASTETAGFAIF. The CDR3 nucleotides are TGTGCCAGTACCGAAACAGCGGGTTTCGCCATATTT.

The chain carries TRBV28 and TRBJ1-6; D call uncertain. Germline CDR1 reads MDHEN; CDR2 reads SYDVKM. With 5 bases removed from V and 6 bases from J, the gap between germline ends came to 8 bases. This CDR3 is 13 amino acids long. The CDR3 spells CASSPRSNSPLHF. The CDR3 nucleotides read TGTGCCAGCAGTCCGAGGTCTAATTCACCCCTCCACTTT.

This clone was recorded a few times. This rearrangement joins TRBV19 to TRBJ1-2; a possible D gene is TRBD1 (6 bases). The CDR3 has 14 residues. With 3 bases removed from V and 3 bases from J, the gap between germline ends came to 11 bases. Germline V lookup: CDR1 LNHDA, CDR2 SQIVND (reference sequence). In DNA form, the CDR3 reads TGTGCCAGTAGTATTGGGGGCTCCCACTATGGCTACACCTTC. Its translation is CASSIGGSHYGYTF.

The gene calls are TRBV28 and TRBJ2-1, with TRBD2 matching 9 bases. V was clipped by 7 bases and J by 7 bases; unmatched bases: 14. Per germline, CDR1 MDHEN and CDR2 SYDVKM. The CDR3 is made up of 16 amino acids. This chain's CDR3 is CASKPTPWTSENEQFF. The CDR3, as DNA: TGTGCCAGCAAACCAACCCCCTGGACTAGCGAAAATGAGCAGTTCTTC.

The chain carries TRBV4-3 and TRBJ2-7; 8 nucleotides align to TRBD2. Germline V lookup: CDR1 LGHNA, CDR2 YSLEER. The CDR3 loop spans 14 amino acids. J gave up 1 base and V 3 bases, and 2 bases lay outside the gene matches. The CDR3 DNA sequence: TGCGCCAGCAGCCACAAGCGGGAGTCCTACGAGCAGTACTTC. Encoded protein: CASSHKRESYEQYF.

J is TRBJ2-7 and V is TRBV14; TRBD1 agrees at 9 bases. CDR1 is SGHDN, CDR2 FVKESK, per germline. The CDR3 covers 15 residues. The V and J ends lost 4 bases and 1 base, in that order; junction bases with no gene match: 5. The CDR3 region is CASSPPGQGSYEQYF. CDR3 DNA sequence: TGTGCCAGCAGCCCGCCGGGACAGGGTTCCTACGAGCAGTACTTC.

This chain uses TRBV4-3 with TRBJ2-3, with 10 nucleotides matching TRBD2. CDR1 LGHNA and CDR2 YSLEER come from the germline V gene. The CDR3 has 17 residues. The junction had 7 bases not matched to a gene; V was cut back by 1 base and J by 3 bases. The CDR3 DNA reads TGCGCCAGCAGCCAAGTTGAGCGGGAGGGCCGGACAGATACGCAGTATTTT. Translated: CASSQVEREGRTDTQYF.

The J gene is TRBJ2-4, the V gene TRBV7-9; perhaps TRBD1 as D (5 bases). This CDR3 is built from 16 residues. Germline assignment: CDR1 SEHNR and CDR2 FQNEAQ (reference sequence). V was cut by 0 bases and J by 1 base, with 10 bases left in between. CDR3 protein: CASSLAGKGAKNIQYF. CDR3 in DNA: TGTGCCAGCAGCTTAGCGGGGAAGGGGGCCAAAAACATTCAGTACTTC. Full variable domain (remainder filled in from reference TRBV7-9 and TRBJ2-4): DTGVSQNPRHKITKRGQNVTFRCDPISEHNRLYWYRQTLGQGPEFLTYFQNEAQLEKSRLLSDRFSAERPKGSFSTLEIQRTEQGDSAMYLCASSLAGKGAKNIQYFGAGTRLSVL.

V is TRBV11-2 and J is TRBJ2-4; D is unclear. The CDR3 spans 15 residues. From germline, CDR1 is SGHAT and CDR2 FQNNGV. V was shortened by 3 bases and J by 4 bases, with 13 bases between the two germline ends. CDR3 sequence reads: CASSFVSGPKNIQYF. As DNA, the CDR3 is TGTGCCAGCAGCTTCGTTTCGGGTCCTAAAAACATTCAGTACTTC.

V is TRBV2 and J is TRBJ2-3; D remains unclear. CDR1 and CDR2 from the germline V gene are SNHLY and FYNNEI. V lost 7 bases, J lost 0 bases, and 11 bases lay in between. This CDR3 spans 14 amino acids. The CDR3 loop is CASTPLSSTDTQYF. Written as DNA, the CDR3 is TGTGCCAGCACCCCCCTTTCTAGCACAGATACGCAGTATTTT.